What follows are 7 T cell receptor beta chains derived from one specimen sequenced in a study of T cells after yellow fever vaccination. TCRdb used MiXCR to reprocess the 5' RACE reads, holding one entry per CDR3 protein. The table includes hundreds of thousands of distinct CDR3 sequences, 11% detected once. Specimen: PBMCs, collected on the day of the first yellow fever vaccination. Receptors originate from a man in his late teens or twenties who received the YFV17D yellow fever vaccine.

This clonotype has a handful of counts. The chain combines TRBV20-1 with TRBJ1-6; the D gene is possibly TRBD1 (5 bases). Germline V gives CDR1 DFQATT, CDR2 SNEGSKA (reference sequence). The CDR3 contains 14 residues. Between the trimmed V and J ends, which lost 3 bases and 8 bases, there was a span of 14 bases. This CDR3 is CSASRTIGDSPLHF. CDR3 sequence (DNA): TGCAGTGCTAGTCGGACAATTGGGGATTCACCCCTCCACTTT.

In this sample, this clonotype turned up a few times. The chain uses TRBV7-2 and TRBJ1-6, with 8 positions matching TRBD1. V lost 2 bases, J lost 8 bases, and 2 bases stayed unmatched. The CDR3 covers 14 residues. Germline lookup yields CDR1 SGHTA and CDR2 FQGNSA. Here the CDR3 DNA reads TGTGCCAGCAGCTTACAGGGGGCTTATTCACCCCTCCACTTT. This encodes CASSLQGAYSPLHF.

The sample holds a few counts of this clonotype. The J gene is TRBJ1-2, the V gene TRBV7-2; 9 bases match TRBD1. V lost 6 bases, J lost 8 bases, and 10 bases stayed unmatched. Germline V gene data show CDR1 as SGHTA and CDR2 as FQGNSA. This CDR3 comprises 14 residues. CDR3 amino acids: CASRASNRGLGYTF. The DNA for the CDR3 is TGTGCCAGCAGAGCCTCGAACAGGGGGCTGGGCTACACCTTC. Combining the CDR3 with reference TRBV7-2 and TRBJ1-2 gives the whole variable domain GAGVSQSPSNKVTEKGKDVELRCDPISGHTALYWYRQSLGQGLEFLIYFQGNSAPDKSGLPSDRFSAERTGGSVSTLTIQRTQQEDSAVYLCASRASNRGLGYTFGSGTRLTVV.

The sample holds a few counts of this clonotype. V and J are TRBV20-1 and TRBJ2-3; either TRBD1 or TRBD2 may fit D (6 bases each). Trimming shortened V by 2 bases and J by 6 bases, and 9 bases separated the two germline ends. The CDR3 length is 12 residues. Per the germline V gene, CDR1 is DFQATT and CDR2 is SNEGSKA (reference sequence). The DNA for the CDR3 is TGCAGTGCTAGAACGGGGGCGGATACGCAGTATTTT. The encoded protein is CSARTGADTQYF.

The V call is TRBV30, the J call TRBJ1-1; D gene ambiguous. There are 13 residues in the CDR3. Looked up from germline, CDR1 is GTSNPN and CDR2 is SVGIG (reference sequence). The V and J ends lost 8 bases and 3 bases respectively, with 16 bases between them. The CDR3 bases are TGTGCCCACGCCCTCGGCCGATACACTGAAGCTTTCTTT. This encodes CAHALGRYTEAFF.

In its sample, this clonotype was seen a few times. This chain connects TRBV5-1 to TRBJ1-5; the D gene is possibly TRBD1 (6 bases). V lost 0 bases and J 2 bases, leaving 9 bases between the germline ends. The CDR3 loop spans 15 amino acids. Germline assignment: CDR1 SGHRS and CDR2 YFSETQ. CDR3 loop: CASSLGGHGNQPQHF. The CDR3 DNA reads TGCGCCAGCAGCTTGGGGGGACACGGCAATCAGCCCCAGCATTTT.

V is TRBV6-1 and J is TRBJ2-7, with D perhaps TRBD1 (6 bases). V was shortened by 1 base and J by 7 bases, with 11 bases between the two germline ends. Germline-derived CDR1 and CDR2 are MNHNS and SASEGT. The CDR3 consists of 13 residues. CDR3 amino acids: CASSEDRVWEQYV. CDR3 in DNA: TGTGCCAGCAGTGAAGACAGGGTTTGGGAGCAGTACGTC.